The source of this TCR beta chain is a study of Ad26.COV2.S vaccination and SARS-CoV-2 variants. As regards this clone: Its target is not known.

The treatment: roughly 18 received Ad26.COV2.S at low or high dose, single or two shots; about 5 received placebo; per-sample allocation not given. After the first vaccine or placebo injection, samples were drawn on day 63. Produced via immunoSEQ multiplex PCR; TCRdb's table is partial and in-frame only. The table includes about 320,000 clones, about 85% detected once. V was clipped by 3 bases and J by 5 bases; unmatched bases: 8. Germline V gene lookup returns CDR1 DFQATT and CDR2 SNEGSKA (reference sequence). This CDR3 comprises 14 residues. Study observations and caveats: Breadth and depth estimates from TCRs may understate total T cell responses. Compared with placebo recipients, vaccine recipients had higher spike-specific TCR breadth.

This chain uses TRBV20-1 with TRBJ1-1; 8 positions agree with TRBD1. This receptor was obtained from a person aged 18-60 years who received the Ad26.COV2.S COVID-19 vaccine or a placebo. The sample was peripheral blood, taken in a trial of Ad26.COV2.S vaccine versus placebo. CDR3 in DNA: TGCAGTGCTAGTAGTACAGGGGGGAGGACTGAAGCTTTCTTT. It is translated as CSASSTGGRTEAFF.